These 16 T cell receptor beta chains were sequenced from one sample in a study of Ad26.COV2.S vaccination and SARS-CoV-2 variants. Documented treatment: around 19 received Ad26.COV2.S at low or high dose, single or two shots; roughly five received placebo; per-sample allocation not given. Each sample was drawn 63 days after the first injection (of vaccine or placebo). The repertoire was sequenced with immunoSEQ multiplex PCR; TCRdb's copy has only in-frame clones and lacks some. The data show about 680,000 clones, with around 90% seen just once and about 1.5% held by the top ten. The sample in question was peripheral blood, obtained in a trial of Ad26.COV2.S vaccine versus placebo. The receptor set was obtained from a person between 18 and 60 years old who received the Ad26.COV2.S COVID-19 vaccine or a placebo.

Notes on this clone: The sample holds other DNA sequences that translate to the same CDR3. This chain joins TRBV24-1 and TRBJ2-1; no definite D call. The CDR3 is 13 amino acids. V shed 5 bases and J shed 0 bases, with 4 bases lying between them. Germline values: CDR1 KGHDR, CDR2 SFDVKD. The CDR3 loop is CATSGGSYNEQFF. The CDR3 DNA follows: TGTGCCACCAGTGGCGGCTCCTACAATGAGCAGTTCTTC.

The rearrangement uses TRBV5-5 and TRBJ1-4; D possibly corresponds to TRBD1 (6 bases). The CDR3 is made up of 17 amino acids. The germline gives CDR1 SGHKS, CDR2 YYEKEE (reference sequence). V was pared by 4 bases and J by 8 bases, with 24 bases between. CDR3 amino acids: CASSQIPRGHLLEKLFF. CDR3 DNA sequence: TGTGCCAGCAGCCAAATCCCCCGGGGGCACCTATTGGAAAAACTGTTTTTT. Supplemented by reference TRBV5-5 and TRBJ1-4, the full variable domain reads DAGVTQSPTHLIKTRGQQVTLRCSPISGHKSVSWYQQVLGQGPQFIFQYYEKEERGRGNFPDRFSARQFPNYSSELNVNALLLGDSALYLCASSQIPRGHLLEKLFFGSGTQLSVL.

CDR3 protein: CASSSGTGVVEQFF. CDR3 in DNA: TGTGCCAGCAGCTCCGGGACAGGGGTTGTTGAGCAGTTCTTC. The rearrangement links TRBV5-4 to TRBJ2-1; 10 bases are a match to TRBD1. Germline values: CDR1 SGHNT, CDR2 YYREEE (reference sequence). V lost 3 bases to trimming and J lost 9 bases; unmatched junction nucleotides: 6. The CDR3 extends over 14 amino acids. The full variable domain, rest sourced from reference TRBV5-4 and TRBJ2-1, is ETGVTQSPTHLIKTRGQQVTLRCSSQSGHNTVSWYQQALGQGPQFIFQYYREEENGRGNFPPRFSGLQFPNYSSELNVNALELDDSALYLCASSSGTGVVEQFFGPGTRLTVL.

This clone was seen a few times. The rearrangement uses TRBV6-1 and TRBJ1-5; maybe TRBD1 (5 bases). Trimming took 2 bases from V and 4 from J, leaving 6 bases between them. Germline V gene lookup returns CDR1 MNHNS and CDR2 SASEGT. The CDR3 consists of 13 residues. CDR3 sequence reads: CASSEQGNQPQHF. As DNA, the CDR3 is TGTGCCAGCAGTGAACAGGGAAATCAGCCCCAGCATTTT.

This rearrangement joins TRBV18 to TRBJ2-3; the D is unclear. This CDR3 comprises 14 residues. V lost 0 bases to trimming and J lost 4 bases, with 8 bases between them. The germline V gene has CDR1 KGHSH and CDR2 LQKENI. CDR3 DNA sequence: TGTGCCAGCTCACCACCTGCAGGAGCAGATACGCAGTATTTT. Protein sequence: CASSPPAGADTQYF.

The chain joins TRBV28 to TRBJ1-2; a weak D match, TRBD1 (6 bases). The CDR3 has 11 residues. Germline loops: CDR1 MDHEN, CDR2 SYDVKM. V was cut by 8 bases and J by 4 bases, with 8 bases left in between. The CDR3 protein is CASGGAYGYTF. As DNA, the CDR3 is TGTGCCAGCGGGGGGGCCTATGGCTACACCTTC.

This clone has only one observation. This chain links TRBV19 with TRBJ2-7; 8 bases agree with TRBD1. The CDR3 length is 14 residues. Germline values: CDR1 LNHDA, CDR2 SQIVND (reference sequence). V shed 7 bases and J 5 bases; nucleotides not matched to a gene: 10. In nucleotides, the CDR3 is TGTGCCAGTAAAAACCATTGGACAGGGAACGAGCAGTACTTC. It codes for CASKNHWTGNEQYF.

The gene calls are TRBV25-1 and TRBJ1-3; D unresolved. Germline V gives CDR1 MGHDK, CDR2 SYGVNS. V was cut by 6 bases and J by 0 bases, with 12 bases left in between. This CDR3 region has 15 residues. The CDR3 nucleotides are TGTGCCAGCAGCCCGGGGATCCGCTCTGGAAACACCATATATTTT. This gives the protein CASSPGIRSGNTIYF.

This clone showed up just once. This chain joins TRBV18 and TRBJ2-2; D gene ambiguous. The CDR3 sequence is 13 residues long. V was trimmed by 5 bases and J by 6 bases, leaving 10 bases between them. Germline V gene data show CDR1 as KGHSH and CDR2 as LQKENI. Here the CDR3 reads CASSLYGSGELFF. CDR3 DNA: TGTGCCAGCTCATTGTACGGTTCCGGGGAGCTGTTTTTT.

This rearrangement joins TRBV5-6 to TRBJ1-4; D is undetermined. The germline V and J ends were trimmed by 3 bases and 4 bases, with 13 bases remaining between them. Germline CDR1 reads SGHDT; CDR2 reads YYEEEE. The CDR3 is made up of 15 amino acids. The CDR3: CASSWGRTLNEKLFF. Written as DNA, the CDR3 is TGTGCCAGCAGCTGGGGTCGGACCCTTAATGAAAAACTGTTTTTT.

The CDR3 reads CASSQVFFGKRPNYGYTF. The CDR3 nucleotides are TGTGCCAGCAGCCAAGTCTTTTTCGGTAAGCGTCCTAACTATGGCTACACCTTC. V usage is TRBV3-1 (or the pseudogene TRBV3-2) and J usage is TRBJ1-2; no firm D call. Germline loops: CDR1 LGHDT, CDR2 YNNKEL (reference sequence). With 1 base removed from V and 0 bases from J, the gap between germline ends came to 18 bases. CDR3 length: 18 residues.

The rearrangement uses TRBV24-1 and TRBJ2-7; D may be TRBD2 (5 bases). Deletions cut 6 bases from V and 0 bases from J, with 20 bases between. The germline gives CDR1 KGHDR, CDR2 SFDVKD. The CDR3 runs 17 residues. CDR3 in DNA: TGTGCCACCAGTCACCCGGCGGGCCTAGAGTTCTCCTACGAGCAGTACTTC. Translation gives CATSHPAGLEFSYEQYF.

The rearrangement joins TRBV5-1 to TRBJ2-7, with 14 positions matching TRBD2. With V trimmed by 1 base and J by 4 bases, 4 bases remained unmatched. This CDR3 is 16 amino acids long. The germline gives CDR1 SGHRS, CDR2 YFSETQ. The CDR3 region has the DNA TGCGCCAGCAGCTTGCGCGGGACTAGCGGGAGTTACGAGCAGTACTTC. This translates into CASSLRGTSGSYEQYF.

In this sample, this clone turned up a few times. Germline and junction disagree at one end, which may indicate a read error. The gene calls are TRBV30 and TRBJ1-3; D is possibly TRBD1 (6 bases). This CDR3 is 14 amino acids long. Per the germline V gene, CDR1 is GTSNPN and CDR2 is SVGIG (reference sequence). The CDR3 nucleotides are TGTGCCGGGAGGTCGGGGGCTGGTGGAAACACCATATATTTT. Residues: CAGRSGAGGNTIYF.

In this sample, this clone turned up many times. The rearrangement uses TRBV4-2 and TRBJ2-7; weak D call: TRBD1 (6 bases). V was cut by 0 bases and J by 3 bases, with 12 bases left in between. The V gene's germline CDR1 is LGHNA and CDR2 YNFKEQ. This CDR3 has 15 residues. As DNA, the CDR3 is TGTGCCAGCAGCCAAGAACATCCGGACAGCTACGAGCAGTACTTC. It translates to CASSQEHPDSYEQYF.

The gene calls are TRBV7-2 and TRBJ1-2, with TRBD1 matching 12 bases. Germline V gene data show CDR1 as SGHTA and CDR2 as FQGNSA. V dropped 5 bases and J dropped 8; count of bases not matched to a gene: 6. The CDR3 contains 14 residues. CDR3 amino acids: CASSLGTGGMGYTF. CDR3 DNA: TGTGCCAGCAGCCTCGGGACAGGGGGCATGGGCTACACCTTC.